These T cell receptor beta chains were read from a single sample in a study of cytomegalovirus exposure and HLA in healthy donors. Produced via immunoSEQ multiplex PCR; TCRdb's table is partial and in-frame only. The sample shows over 150,000 clones, 80% of them seen only once. Sequencing was done on a sample of PBMCs. The receptor source for this set is a boy between 10 and 17 years old in good health and CMV-seronegative. The CDR3 runs from the conserved cysteine through the conserved F or W. Each record gives: D gene, clone size, J gene, V gene, CDR3 protein, CDR3 DNA. The D gene is left open where the match is weak. Clone size is shown for a subset of rows, as once, few, many or a class of expanded clone.

>.|once|TRBJ2-7|TRBV5-1
CASSRTDTTDYEQYF
TGCGCCAGCAGCAGGACGGACACGACCGATTACGAGCAGTACTTC
>TRBD1|.|TRBJ2-7|TRBV27
CASSHRDRGLYEQYF
TGTGCCAGCAGTCACCGGGACAGGGGGCTTTACGAGCAGTACTTC
>TRBD2|.|TRBJ2-1|TRBV30
CAWSRTRYYNEQFF
TGTGCCTGGAGTAGGACTAGGTACTACAATGAGCAGTTCTTC
>.|.|TRBJ1-2|TRBV4-1
CASSPHAGTINGYTF
TGCGCCAGCAGCCCGCATGCAGGGACAATCAATGGCTACACCTTC
>.|.|TRBJ1-2|TRBV19
CASCGRNYGYTF
TGTGCCAGTTGCGGTCGAAACTATGGCTACACCTTC
>.|.|TRBJ1-1|TRBV2
CASSEEGATEAFF
TGTGCCAGCAGTGAAGAGGGAGCCACTGAAGCTTTCTTT
>TRBD1|.|TRBJ1-1|TRBV13
CASSLLAGGNTEAFF
TGTGCCAGCAGCTTATTAGCAGGGGGGAACACTGAAGCTTTCTTT
>.|.|TRBJ2-7|TRBV7-9
CASSLGGRDFFSSYEQYF
TGTGCCAGCAGCTTAGGCGGGCGAGACTTTTTCAGCTCCTACGAGCAGTACTTC
>.|.|TRBJ1-2|TRBV7-9
CASSLGRGYGYTF
TGTGCCAGCAGCCTAGGTAGGGGTTATGGCTACACCTTC
>TRBD2|.|TRBJ2-7|TRBV5-6
CASSSLAGESYEQYF
TGTGCCAGCAGCTCATTAGCGGGAGAGTCCTACGAGCAGTACTTC
>TRBD2|.|TRBJ2-2|TRBV11-2
CASSLETSGGFTGELFF
TGTGCCAGCAGCTTAGAGACTAGCGGGGGGTTCACCGGGGAGCTGTTTTTT
>TRBD2|.|TRBJ2-3|TRBV14
CASSQALAGPQYF
TGTGCCAGCAGCCAAGCACTAGCGGGCCCGCAGTATTTT
>TRBD2|.|TRBJ2-2|TRBV4-2
CASSTGRGGSTGELFF
TGTGCCAGCAGCACAGGTAGGGGAGGGAGCACCGGGGAGCTGTTTTTT
>.|.|TRBJ1-3|TRBV6-6
CASSLSGSGNTIYF
TGTGCCAGCAGTTTATCAGGCTCTGGAAACACCATATATTTT
>.|few|TRBJ1-4|TRBV13
CASRIQSIRGKLFF
TGTGCCAGCCGCATCCAAAGCATCAGGGGAAAACTGTTTTTT
>TRBD1|.|TRBJ2-7|TRBV5-4
CASARPGQGSEQYF
TGTGCCAGCGCAAGACCGGGACAGGGGTCTGAGCAGTACTTC
>TRBD1|.|TRBJ1-1|TRBV19
CASSMTGFANTEAFF
TGTGCCAGTAGTATGACAGGGTTTGCGAACACTGAAGCTTTCTTT
>.|.|TRBJ2-7|TRBV7-2
CASSPAFIPAYEQYF
TGTGCCAGCAGCCCCGCTTTCATCCCCGCCTACGAGCAGTACTTC
>TRBD1|.|TRBJ2-5|TRBV11-3
CASSLVGQGAGETQYF
TGTGCCAGCAGCTTAGTCGGGCAGGGGGCAGGGGAGACCCAGTACTTC
>.|.|TRBJ1-2|TRBV2
CASSGQTFYGYTF
TGTGCCAGCAGCGGACAGACGTTCTATGGCTACACCTTC
>.|.|TRBJ2-3|TRBV2
CATSRGPPDTQYF
TGTGCCACCAGCAGGGGTCCCCCAGATACGCAGTATTTT
>.|.|TRBJ2-2|TRBV11-3
CASSSGTGELFF
TGTGCCAGCAGCTCGGGGACCGGGGAGCTGTTTTTT
>.|.|TRBJ2-4|TRBV30
CAWSVQARMDIQYF
TGTGCCTGGAGTGTACAGGCCAGGATGGACATTCAGTACTTC
>TRBD2|.|TRBJ2-2|TRBV5-1
CASSSTSGGEGELFF
TGCGCCAGCAGCTCTACTAGCGGAGGGGAGGGGGAGCTGTTTTTT
>TRBD1|.|TRBJ1-3|TRBV6-1
CASSPRTGGNTIYF
TGTGCCAGCAGTCCCCGGACAGGCGGAAACACCATATATTTT
>.|once|TRBJ2-1|TRBV6-1
CASNRLTYNEQFF
TGTGCCAGCAACCGACTAACCTACAATGAGCAGTTCTTC
>.|.|TRBJ2-5|TRBV9
CASSVAGGGGAGETQYF
TGTGCCAGCAGCGTAGCCGGTGGGGGGGGCGCGGGAGAGACCCAGTACTTC
>.|.|TRBJ2-3|TRBV15
CATSSRQAYTQYF
TGTGCCACCAGCAGTCGACAGGCGTATACGCAGTATTTT
>.|few|TRBJ1-4|TRBV20-1
CSAPRNEKLFF
TGCAGTGCTCCTAGAAATGAAAAACTGTTTTTT